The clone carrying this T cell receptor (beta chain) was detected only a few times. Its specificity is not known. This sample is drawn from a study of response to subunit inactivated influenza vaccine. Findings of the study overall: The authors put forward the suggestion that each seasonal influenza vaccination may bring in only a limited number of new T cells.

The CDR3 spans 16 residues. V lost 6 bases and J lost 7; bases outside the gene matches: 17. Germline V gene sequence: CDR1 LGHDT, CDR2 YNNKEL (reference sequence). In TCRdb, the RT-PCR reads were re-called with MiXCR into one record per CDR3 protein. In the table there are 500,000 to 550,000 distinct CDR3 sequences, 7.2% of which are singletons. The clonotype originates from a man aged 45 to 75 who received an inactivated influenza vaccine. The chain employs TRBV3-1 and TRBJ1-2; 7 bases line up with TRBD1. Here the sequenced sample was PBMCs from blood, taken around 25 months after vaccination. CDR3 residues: CASRATRQGAGSGYTF. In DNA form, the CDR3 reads TGTGCCAGCAGGGCAACCCGACAGGGCGCGGGATCTGGCTACACCTTC. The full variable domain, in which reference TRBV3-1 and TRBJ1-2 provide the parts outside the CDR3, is DTAVSQTPKYLVTQMGNDKSIKCEQNLGHDTMYWYKQDSKKFLKIMFSYNNKELIINETVPNRFSPKSPDKAHLNLHINSLELGDSAVYFCASRATRQGAGSGYTFGSGTRLTVV.